Sequencing of this T cell receptor (beta chain) was carried out in a study of blood T cell repertoires in COVID-19. Clones were sequenced by immunoSEQ multiplex PCR, and TCRdb holds only the in-frame ones, with some missing. Of about 280,000 clones listed, about 88% were seen once; the top ten hold 2% to 2.5%. The CDR3 is 16 amino acids. V was clipped by 2 bases and J by 8 bases, with 21 bases between them. Germline CDR1 reads SGHTA; CDR2 reads FQGTGA. This sequence originates from an older woman in a cohort exposed to, infected with or recovered from COVID-19 (not recorded which). The chain couples TRBV7-3 to TRBJ1-1; no firm D call. The specimen was PBMCs or T cells enriched from blood (not recorded which). DNA of the CDR3: TGTGCCAGCAGCTTACAGGTAAAGCGGGGTGAAGGAGAAGCTTTCTTT. Translation: CASSLQVKRGEGEAFF.